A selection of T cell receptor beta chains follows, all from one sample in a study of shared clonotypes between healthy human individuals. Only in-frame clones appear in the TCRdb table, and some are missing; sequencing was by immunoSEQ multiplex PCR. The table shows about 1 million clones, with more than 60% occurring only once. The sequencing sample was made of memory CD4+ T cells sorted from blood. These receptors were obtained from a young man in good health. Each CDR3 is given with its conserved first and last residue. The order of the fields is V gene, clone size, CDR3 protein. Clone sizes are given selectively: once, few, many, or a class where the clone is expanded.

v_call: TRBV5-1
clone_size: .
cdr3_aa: CASSRQGQETQYF

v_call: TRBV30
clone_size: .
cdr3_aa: CAWKLAGGAGTQYF

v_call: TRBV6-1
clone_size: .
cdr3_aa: CASNSGTLGNQPQHF

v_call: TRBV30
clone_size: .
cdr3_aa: CAWGGPYIQYF

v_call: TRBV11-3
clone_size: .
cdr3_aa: CASSLAQEGLTDTQYF

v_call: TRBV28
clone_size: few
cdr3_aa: CASSTGGTEAFF

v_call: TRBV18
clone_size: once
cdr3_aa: CASSPQGTGELFF

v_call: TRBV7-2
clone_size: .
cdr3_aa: CASSKDSREYGYTF

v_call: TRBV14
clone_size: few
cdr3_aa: CASSQDSSSYNEQFF

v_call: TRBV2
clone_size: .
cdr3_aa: CASAQRSNTEAFF

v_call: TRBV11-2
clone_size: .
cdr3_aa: CASSSDGGARETQYF

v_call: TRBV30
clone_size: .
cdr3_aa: CAWTRTGSNNYGYTF

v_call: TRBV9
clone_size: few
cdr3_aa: CASSISGANVLTF

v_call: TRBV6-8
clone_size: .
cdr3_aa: CASNPRQRNQPQHF

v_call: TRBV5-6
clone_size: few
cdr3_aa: CASSLEETQYF

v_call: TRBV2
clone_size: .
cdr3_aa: CASKKEVDGYTF

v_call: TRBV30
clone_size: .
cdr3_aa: CAWRKGEFEKLFF

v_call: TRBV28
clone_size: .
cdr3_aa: CASRIREPANTGELFF

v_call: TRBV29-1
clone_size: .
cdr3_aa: CSVEDPRNYEQYF

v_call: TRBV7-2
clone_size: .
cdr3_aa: CASSRGQGHGYTF

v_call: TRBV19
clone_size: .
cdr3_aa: CASSITRASSYEQYF

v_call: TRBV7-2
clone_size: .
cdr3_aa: CASSLQRNTGELFF

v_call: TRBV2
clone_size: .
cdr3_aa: CASSEDRVSYEQYF

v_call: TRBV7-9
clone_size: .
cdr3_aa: CASSLGVETQYF

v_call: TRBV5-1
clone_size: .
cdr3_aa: CASTQGNYGEKLFF

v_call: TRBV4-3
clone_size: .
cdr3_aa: CASSQDRSTGQFF

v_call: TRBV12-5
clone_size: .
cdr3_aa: CASGLGLHSTDTQYF

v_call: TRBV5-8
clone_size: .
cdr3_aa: CASSRLTLTNEKLFF

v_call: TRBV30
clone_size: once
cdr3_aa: CAWSSQGRETQYF

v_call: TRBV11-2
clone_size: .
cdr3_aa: CASSSQASTDTQYF

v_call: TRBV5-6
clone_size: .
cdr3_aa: CASSLNVDSPLHF

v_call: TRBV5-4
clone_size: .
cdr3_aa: CASSRGLITYEQYF

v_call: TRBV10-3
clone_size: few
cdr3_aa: CAISKQGSRDYEQYF

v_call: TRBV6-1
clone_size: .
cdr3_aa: CASSQREAASYEQYF

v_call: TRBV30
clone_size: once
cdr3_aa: CAWKRGYPADTQYF

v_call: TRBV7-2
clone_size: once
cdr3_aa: CASSTSGPRDTQYF

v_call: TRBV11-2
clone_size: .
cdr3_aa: CASSLMSSGVDGYTF

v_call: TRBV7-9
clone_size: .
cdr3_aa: CASSIRLAGASDTQYF

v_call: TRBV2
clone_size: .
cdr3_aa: CASSVGQGWTDTQYF

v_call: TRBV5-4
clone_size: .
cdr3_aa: CASSPVSSPYEQYF

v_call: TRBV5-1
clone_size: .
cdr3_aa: CATSPVGGREQYF

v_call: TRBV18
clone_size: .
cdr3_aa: CASSPDQGRSNEKLFF

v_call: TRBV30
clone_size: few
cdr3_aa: CAWSPWGLASGETQYF

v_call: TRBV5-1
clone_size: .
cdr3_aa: CASSAANKREQYF

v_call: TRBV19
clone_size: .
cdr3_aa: CASSTISGGDTEAFF

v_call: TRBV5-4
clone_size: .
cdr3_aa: CASSLFGGGEQYF

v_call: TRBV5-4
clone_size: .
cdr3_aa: CASSMGQVNYGYTF

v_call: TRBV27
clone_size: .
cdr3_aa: CASSSAQVREQYF

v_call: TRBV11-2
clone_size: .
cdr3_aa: CASSRQGVGETQYF

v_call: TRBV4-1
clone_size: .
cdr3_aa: CASSQDRGPGKLFF

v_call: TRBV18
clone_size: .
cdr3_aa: CASYDREGMNTEAFF

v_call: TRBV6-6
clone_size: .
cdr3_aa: CASTTGLGAFF